Here is one TCR beta chain with its context. Its antigen remains unknown. The data originate from a study of T cells in Graves' hyperthyroidism and ophthalmopathy. General study results and limits: Appearing also in blood were most of the thyroid clonotypes expanded above 0.001.

Germline assignment: CDR1 MNHNS and CDR2 SASEGT. V was pared by 6 bases and J by 4 bases, with 9 bases of the junction left unmatched. The length of the CDR3 is 15 residues. 10 ml of fresh peripheral blood supplied the PBMCs. TCR beta CDR3 region amplification was performed from RNA transcripts. First-round RT-PCR with HTBI primers amplified the TCR CDR3 region. One entry per CDR3 protein, called by TCRdb with MiXCR from the multiplex PCR reads. The sample shows some 510,000 distinct CDR3 sequences, less than 25% of them seen only once. Source material: blood. The source of this sequence is a man aged 18 to 30 with Graves' hyperthyroidism. The chain uses TRBV6-1 and TRBJ2-7, with 10 bases fitting TRBD1. CDR3 sequence (DNA): TGTGCCAGCAGCCATGCCGGGACAGGGGTTTACGAGCAGTACTTC. Its translation is CASSHAGTGVYEQYF.